Below, 21 T cell receptor beta chains from the same sample are listed, as sequenced in a study of T cell changes during pregnancy in multiple sclerosis. TCRdb's copy holds only in-frame clones and misses some; the assay was immunoSEQ multiplex PCR. Of about 40,000 clones in the sample, around nine tenths were seen once. The sample consisted of CD4+ T cells from peripheral blood mononuclear cells, taken in the third trimester of pregnancy. The source of these receptors is a female donor with multiple sclerosis, enrolled in a pregnancy study.

The rearrangement joins TRBV28 to TRBJ2-7; D is ambiguous. The V and J ends lost 4 bases and 0 bases respectively, with 10 bases between them. The CDR3 sequence is 14 residues long. From germline, CDR1 is MDHEN and CDR2 SYDVKM. CDR3 coding DNA: TGTGCCAGCAGTTCGGCAGGCAGCTCCTACGAGCAGTACTTC. Its translation is CASSSAGSSYEQYF.

The CDR3 protein is CASSPDGSSYNEQFF. The CDR3 bases are TGTGCCAGCTCACCAGACGGGAGCTCCTACAATGAGCAGTTCTTC. J is TRBJ2-1 and V is TRBV18, with a weak D call TRBD2 (6 bases). Germline CDR1 KGHSH, CDR2 LQKENI. V lost 2 bases to trimming and J lost 0 bases, with 8 bases between them. The length of the CDR3 is 15 residues.

In this sample, this clone turned up once. The chain uses TRBV2 and TRBJ2-7; a weak D match, TRBD1 (5 bases). The CDR3 spans 13 residues. Germline assignment: CDR1 SNHLY and CDR2 FYNNEI. Deletions cut 5 bases from V and 6 bases from J, with 14 bases between. The CDR3 spells CASSLGWGSEQYF. The CDR3 bases are TGTGCCAGCAGTCTAGGGTGGGGCTCCGAGCAGTACTTC.

The chain recombines TRBV18 with TRBJ1-1; the match to TRBD1 covers 7 bases. The CDR3 runs 15 residues. The ends lost 5 bases at V and 3 bases at J; junction bases unmatched: 9. Germline-derived CDR1 and CDR2 are KGHSH and LQKENI. The CDR3: CASSSQTGRYTEAFF. The CDR3 region has the DNA TGTGCCAGCTCATCCCAGACAGGGCGGTACACTGAAGCTTTCTTT.

The V call is TRBV5-1, the J call TRBJ2-3, with 9 positions matching TRBD1. The V and J ends lost 4 bases and 6 bases, in that order; junction bases with no gene match: 15. CDR1 and CDR2 (germline): SGHRS, YFSETQ. The CDR3 is 17 residues long. In nucleotides, the CDR3 is TGCGCCAGCAGCCGGGATCCGGGACAGGGCTTATTGGATACGCAGTATTTT. The encoded protein is CASSRDPGQGLLDTQYF. Complete variable domain (other parts from reference TRBV5-1 and TRBJ2-3): KAGVTQTPRYLIKTRGQQVTLSCSPISGHRSVSWYQQTPGQGLQFLFEYFSETQRNKGNFPGRFSGRQFSNSRSEMNVSTLELGDSALYLCASSRDPGQGLLDTQYFGPGTRLTVL.

This clone was counted between two and nine times. The rearrangement uses TRBV6-1 and TRBJ2-1; D uncertain. The CDR3 totals 12 residues. V shed 5 bases and J shed 10 bases, with 12 bases lying between them. Germline values: CDR1 MNHNS, CDR2 SASEGT. For the CDR3, the DNA is TGTGCCAGCAGTACTCTCTCCAGGGAGCAGTTCTTC. Amino acid sequence: CASSTLSREQFF.

This chain links TRBV30 with TRBJ1-1; no reliable D call. In germline, CDR1 is GTSNPN, CDR2 SVGIG (reference sequence). Trimming shortened V by 4 bases and J by 1 base, and 7 bases separated the two germline ends. CDR3 length: 12 residues. The CDR3 DNA is TGTGCCTGGATCTCTTGGAACACTGAAGCTTTCTTT. This translates into CAWISWNTEAFF.

The gene calls are TRBV18 and TRBJ2-6, with D possibly TRBD1 on 5 matching bases. Germline CDR1 reads KGHSH; CDR2 reads LQKENI. This CDR3 has 15 residues. V was clipped by 3 bases and J by 1 base, with 7 bases between them. Written as DNA, the CDR3 is TGTGCCAGCTCACCTAGGACATCTGGGGCCAACGTCCTGACTTTC. As protein: CASSPRTSGANVLTF. The full variable domain, rest sourced from reference TRBV18 and TRBJ2-6, is NAGVMQNPRHLVRRRGQEARLRCSPMKGHSHVYWYRQLPEEGLKFMVYLQKENIIDESGMPKERFSAEFPKEGPSILRIQQVVRGDSAAYFCASSPRTSGANVLTFGAGSRLTVL.

The V call is TRBV20-1, the J call TRBJ2-5; no clear D. CDR1 and CDR2 from the germline V gene are DFQATT and SNEGSKA (reference sequence). This CDR3 contains 11 residues. The V end lost 3 bases, the J end lost 4 bases, and 6 bases lay between the germline ends. CDR3 in DNA: TGCAGTGCTAGCTCGGGAGAGACCCAGTACTTC. Residues: CSASSGETQYF.

V and J are TRBV10-3 and TRBJ2-7; weak D call: TRBD2 (6 bases). V lost 11 bases and J lost 7, with 21 bases in between. The length of the CDR3 is 13 residues. Germline V gene sequence: CDR1 ENHRY, CDR2 SYGVKD. The CDR3 spells CARATTEGAEQYF. The CDR3 DNA reads TGTGCCCGCGCGACGACGGAGGGTGCGGAGCAGTACTTC.

This clone showed up just a few times. V usage is TRBV4-1 and J usage is TRBJ1-1; 8 bases are shared with TRBD1. The ends lost 4 bases at V and 2 bases at J; junction bases unmatched: 3. Germline CDR1 reads MGHRA; CDR2 reads YSYEKL. The CDR3 sequence is 14 residues long. DNA of the CDR3: TGCGCCAGCAGCCTCACAGGGGGTAACACTGAAGCTTTCTTT. This encodes CASSLTGGNTEAFF.

The sample holds one count of this clone. The gene calls are TRBV27 and TRBJ2-1; the D is unclear. V was trimmed by 7 bases and J by 4 bases, leaving 26 bases between them. Germline CDR1 MNHEY, CDR2 SMNVEV (reference sequence). The CDR3 loop spans 18 amino acids. In DNA, the CDR3 is TGTGCCAGCACCTCCCGAGTGGTACCGGGTTCATCGTACAATGAGCAGTTCTTC. It translates to CASTSRVVPGSSYNEQFF.

This chain uses TRBV6-1 with TRBJ2-7; D remains ambiguous. CDR1 MNHNS and CDR2 SASEGT come from the germline V gene. The V end was cut by 10 bases, the J end by 3 bases, with 16 bases between. This CDR3 is 13 amino acids long. DNA of the CDR3: TGTGCCACCGAGCCTCCAGGATACTACGAGCAGTACTTC. Translating it yields CATEPPGYYEQYF.

The J gene is TRBJ2-7, the V gene TRBV6-5; a possible D gene is TRBD2 (5 bases). V was clipped by 1 base and J by 7 bases, with 11 bases between them. The CDR3 has 13 residues. Per germline, CDR1 MNHEY and CDR2 SVGAGI. CDR3 DNA: TGTGCCAGCAGTTACTTTGCAGGCGGGGAGCAGTACTTC. Its translation is CASSYFAGGEQYF.

The chain uses TRBV10-3 and TRBJ2-7; TRBD1 agrees at 9 bases. Germline V CDR1 and CDR2: ENHRY, SYGVKD. Germline trimming cut 0 bases from V and 5 bases from J; bases unmatched to any gene: 17. This CDR3 has 19 amino acids. The CDR3 region has the DNA TGTGCCATCAGTGAGTCATCCGTGGGGGGACAGGGCGGAAAAAACGAGCAGTACTTC. Amino acid sequence: CAISESSVGGQGGKNEQYF.

This chain connects TRBV7-8 to TRBJ2-7; 8 bases match TRBD2. The CDR3 sequence is 14 residues long. Germline CDR1 is SGHVS and CDR2 is FQNEAQ. Trimming at V came to 2 bases and at J to 6 bases, leaving 6 bases not matched to a gene. CDR3 coding DNA: TGTGCCAGCAGCTTAAAGAGGCTAGCGGGCGAGCAGTACTTC. Translating it yields CASSLKRLAGEQYF.

DNA for the CDR3: TGCGCCAGCAGCTTGGAAGGGACAGGGGGCCCCCGTGCCAAAAACATTCAGTACTTC. Its protein product is CASSLEGTGGPRAKNIQYF. V is TRBV5-1 and J is TRBJ2-4; 12 nucleotides line up with TRBD1. Germline V gene lookup returns CDR1 SGHRS and CDR2 YFSETQ. The CDR3 totals 19 residues. V lost 0 bases, J lost 1 base, and 8 bases stayed unmatched.

In this sample, this clone turned up once. The chain is built from TRBV19 and TRBJ2-3; perhaps TRBD2 as D (6 bases). V lost 4 bases and J 2 bases, leaving 13 bases between the germline ends. Germline assignment: CDR1 LNHDA and CDR2 SQIVND (reference sequence). The CDR3 contains 15 residues. CDR3 in DNA: TGTGCCAGTAGTACGGCGGGCGGGATCACAGATACGCAGTATTTT. Translating it yields CASSTAGGITDTQYF. Using reference TRBV19 and TRBJ2-3 for the parts outside the CDR3, the full variable domain is DGGITQSPKYLFRKEGQNVTLSCEQNLNHDAMYWYRQDPGQGLRLIYYSQIVNDFQKGDIAEGYSVSREKKESFPLTVTSAQKNPTAFYLCASSTAGGITDTQYFGPGTRLTVL.

This clone was counted only a few times. The chain combines TRBV7-9 with TRBJ1-1; TRBD1 aligns across 9 bases. The CDR3 sequence is 17 residues long. The V segment lost 5 bases and the J segment 2 bases; nucleotides outside the gene matches: 12. Germline V gene lookup returns CDR1 SEHNR and CDR2 FQNEAQ (reference sequence). Here the CDR3 reads CASSHPPFTGGNTEAFF. CDR3 nucleotides: TGTGCCAGCAGCCATCCACCGTTCACAGGGGGCAACACTGAAGCTTTCTTT.

The genes are TRBV27 and TRBJ2-1; 8 nucleotides align to TRBD2. Germline V gene data show CDR1 as MNHEY and CDR2 as SMNVEV (reference sequence). This CDR3 contains 19 residues. Trimming removed 4 bases from V and 1 base from J; junction bases left unmatched: 15. CDR3 bases: TGTGCCAGCAGTTGGCGCATTAGCGGGAACTCACGGTCCTACAATGAGCAGTTCTTC. Amino acids: CASSWRISGNSRSYNEQFF.

CDR3 residues: CSVWGVGGLNTEAFF. Here the CDR3 DNA reads TGCAGCGTCTGGGGCGTCGGGGGACTGAACACTGAAGCTTTCTTT. This chain links TRBV29-1 with TRBJ1-1, with D tentatively TRBD1 (5 bases). V lost 6 bases to trimming and J lost 0 bases, with 17 bases between them. The CDR3 length is 15 residues. Per the germline V gene, CDR1 is SQVTM and CDR2 is ANQGSEA.